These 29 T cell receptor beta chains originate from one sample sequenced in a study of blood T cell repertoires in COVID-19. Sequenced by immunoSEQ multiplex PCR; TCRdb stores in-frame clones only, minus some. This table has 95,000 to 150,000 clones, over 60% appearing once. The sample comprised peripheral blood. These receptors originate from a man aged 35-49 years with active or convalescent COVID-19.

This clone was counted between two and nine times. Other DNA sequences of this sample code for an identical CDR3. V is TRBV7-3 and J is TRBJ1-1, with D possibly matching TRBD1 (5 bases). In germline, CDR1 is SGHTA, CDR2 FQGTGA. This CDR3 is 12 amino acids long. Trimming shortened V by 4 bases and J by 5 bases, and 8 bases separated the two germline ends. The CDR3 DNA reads TGTGCCAGCAGCTCGGGGGGAACTGAAGCTTTCTTT. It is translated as CASSSGGTEAFF.

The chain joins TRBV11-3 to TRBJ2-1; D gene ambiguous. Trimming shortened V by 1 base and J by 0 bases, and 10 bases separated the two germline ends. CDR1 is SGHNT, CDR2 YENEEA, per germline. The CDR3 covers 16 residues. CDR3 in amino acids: CASSLGGKSSYNEQFF. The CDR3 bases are TGTGCCAGCAGCTTAGGAGGCAAGAGCTCCTACAATGAGCAGTTCTTC.

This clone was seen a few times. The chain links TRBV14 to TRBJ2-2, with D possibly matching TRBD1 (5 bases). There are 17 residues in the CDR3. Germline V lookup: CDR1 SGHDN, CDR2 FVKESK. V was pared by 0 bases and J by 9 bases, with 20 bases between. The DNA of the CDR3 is TGTGCCAGCAGCCAAGATGCTAGTCAGGGAAACGCCCGGGAGCTGTTTTTT. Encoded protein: CASSQDASQGNARELFF.

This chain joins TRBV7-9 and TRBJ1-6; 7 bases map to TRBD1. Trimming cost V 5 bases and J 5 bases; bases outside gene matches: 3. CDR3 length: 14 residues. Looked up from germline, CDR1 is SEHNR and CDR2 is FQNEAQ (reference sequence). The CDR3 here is CASSPGTDNSPLHF. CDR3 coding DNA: TGTGCCAGCAGCCCCGGGACAGATAATTCACCCCTCCACTTT.

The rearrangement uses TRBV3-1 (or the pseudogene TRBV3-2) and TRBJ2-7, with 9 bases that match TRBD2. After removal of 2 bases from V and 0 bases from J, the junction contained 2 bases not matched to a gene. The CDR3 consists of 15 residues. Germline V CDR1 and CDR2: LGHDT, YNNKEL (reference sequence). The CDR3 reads CASSQSGGSSYEQYF. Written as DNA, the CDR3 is TGTGCCAGCAGCCAAAGCGGGGGGAGCTCCTACGAGCAGTACTTC.

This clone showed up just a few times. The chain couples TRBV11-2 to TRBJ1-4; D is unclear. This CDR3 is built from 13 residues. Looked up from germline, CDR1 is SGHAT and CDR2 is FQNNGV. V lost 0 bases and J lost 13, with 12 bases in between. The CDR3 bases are TGTGCCAGCAGCTTAGAACGAAGTGCCGGACTGTTTTTT. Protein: CASSLERSAGLFF.

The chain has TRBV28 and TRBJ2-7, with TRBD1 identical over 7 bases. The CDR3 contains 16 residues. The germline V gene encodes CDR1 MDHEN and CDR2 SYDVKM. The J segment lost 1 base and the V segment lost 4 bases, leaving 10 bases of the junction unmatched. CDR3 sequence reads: CASSSPRGGYSYEQYF. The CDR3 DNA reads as TGTGCCAGCAGTTCCCCCAGAGGGGGCTATTCCTACGAGCAGTACTTC.

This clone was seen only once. CDR3 coding DNA: TGTGCCAGCAGCATAGCGGGCAGGAGCTCCTACGAGCAGTACTTC. Its protein product is CASSIAGRSSYEQYF. The chain employs TRBV5-6 and TRBJ2-7; 7 positions match TRBD2. Trimming took 4 bases from V and 0 from J; bases not matched to a gene: 7. The germline gives CDR1 SGHDT, CDR2 YYEEEE. This CDR3 has 15 amino acids. The whole variable domain, filled in from reference TRBV5-6 and TRBJ2-7, reads DAGVTQSPTHLIKTRGQQVTLRCSPKSGHDTVSWYQQALGQGPQFIFQYYEEEERQRGNFPDRFSGHQFPNYSSELNVNALLLGDSALYLCASSIAGRSSYEQYFGPGTRLTVT.

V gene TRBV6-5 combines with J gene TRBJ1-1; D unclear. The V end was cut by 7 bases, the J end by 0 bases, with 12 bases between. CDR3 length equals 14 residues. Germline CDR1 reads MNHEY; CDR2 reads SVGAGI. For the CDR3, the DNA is TGTGCCAGCACCGTGACATCCATGAACACTGAAGCTTTCTTT. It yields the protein CASTVTSMNTEAFF.

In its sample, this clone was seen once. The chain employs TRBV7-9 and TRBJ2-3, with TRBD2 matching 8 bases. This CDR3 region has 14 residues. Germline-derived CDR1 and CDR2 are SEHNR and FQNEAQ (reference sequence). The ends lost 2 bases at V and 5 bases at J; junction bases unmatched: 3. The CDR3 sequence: CASSLLSGGDTQYF. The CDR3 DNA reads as TGTGCCAGCAGCTTATTGAGCGGGGGAGATACGCAGTATTTT.

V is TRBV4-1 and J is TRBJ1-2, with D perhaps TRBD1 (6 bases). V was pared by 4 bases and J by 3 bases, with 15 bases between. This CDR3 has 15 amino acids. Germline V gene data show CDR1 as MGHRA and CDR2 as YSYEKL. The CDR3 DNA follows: TGCGCCAGCAGCCCCCGGGACACCGCGGACTATGGCTACACCTTC. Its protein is CASSPRDTADYGYTF.

The CDR3 spells CASIRRGSGAEAFF. The CDR3 bases are TGTGCCAGCATTCGGAGAGGGTCGGGCGCTGAAGCTTTCTTT. The J gene is TRBJ1-1, the V gene TRBV19; D is unresolved. This CDR3 is 14 amino acids long. CDR1 and CDR2 (germline): LNHDA, SQIVND (reference sequence). Trimming removed 9 bases at V and 6 bases at J, with 20 bases between.

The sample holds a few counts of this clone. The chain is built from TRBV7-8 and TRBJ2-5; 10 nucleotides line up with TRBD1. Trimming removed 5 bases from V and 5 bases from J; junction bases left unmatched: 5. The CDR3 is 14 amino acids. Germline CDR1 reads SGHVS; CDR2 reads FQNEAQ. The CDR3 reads CASSRDRGQETQYF. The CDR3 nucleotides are TGTGCCAGCAGCCGCGACAGGGGGCAGGAGACCCAGTACTTC.

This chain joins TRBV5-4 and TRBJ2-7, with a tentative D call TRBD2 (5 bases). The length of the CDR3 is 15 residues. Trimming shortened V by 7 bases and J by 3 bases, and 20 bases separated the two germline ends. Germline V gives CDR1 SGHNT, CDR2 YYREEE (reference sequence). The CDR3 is CASSPFGPAGYEQYF. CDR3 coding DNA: TGTGCCAGCTCCCCATTCGGACCGGCGGGCTACGAGCAGTACTTC.

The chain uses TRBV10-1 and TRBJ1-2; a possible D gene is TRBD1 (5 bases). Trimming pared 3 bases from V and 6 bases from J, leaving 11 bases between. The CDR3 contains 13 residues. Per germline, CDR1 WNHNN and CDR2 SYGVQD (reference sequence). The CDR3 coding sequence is TGCGCCAGCAGTGATTTGGGGCTGAATGGCTACACCTTC. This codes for CASSDLGLNGYTF.

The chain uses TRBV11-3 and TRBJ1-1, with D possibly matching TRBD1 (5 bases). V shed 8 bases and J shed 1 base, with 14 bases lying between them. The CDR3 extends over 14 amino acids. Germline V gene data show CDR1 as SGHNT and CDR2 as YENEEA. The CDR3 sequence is CASAIPTENTEAFF. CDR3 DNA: TGTGCCAGCGCTATACCGACAGAGAACACTGAAGCTTTCTTT. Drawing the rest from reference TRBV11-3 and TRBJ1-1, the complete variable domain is EAGVVQSPRYKIIEKKQPVAFWCNPISGHNTLYWYLQNLGQGPELLIRYENEEAVDDSQLPKDRFSAERLKGVDSTLKIQPAELGDSAVYLCASAIPTENTEAFFGQGTRLTVV.

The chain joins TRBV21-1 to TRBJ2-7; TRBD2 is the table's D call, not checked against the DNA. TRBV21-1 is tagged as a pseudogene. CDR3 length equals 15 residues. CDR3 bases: TGTGCCAGCAGCAAAGTCCGGTGGGAGGATGACGAGCAGTACTTC. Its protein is CASSKVRWEDDEQYF.

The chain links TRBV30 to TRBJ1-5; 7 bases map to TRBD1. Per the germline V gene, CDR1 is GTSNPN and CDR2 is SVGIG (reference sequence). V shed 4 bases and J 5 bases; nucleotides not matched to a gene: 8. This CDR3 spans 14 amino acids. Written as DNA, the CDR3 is TGTGCCTGGACCCTTGGACAGGCGGATCAGCCCCAGCATTTT. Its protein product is CAWTLGQADQPQHF.

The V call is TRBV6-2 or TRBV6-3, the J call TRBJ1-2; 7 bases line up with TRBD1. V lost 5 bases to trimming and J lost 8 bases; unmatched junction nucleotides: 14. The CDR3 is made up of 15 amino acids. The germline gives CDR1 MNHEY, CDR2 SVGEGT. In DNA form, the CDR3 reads TGTGCCAGCAGTCCACCTACGACAGGGAGATCAGGCTACACCTTC. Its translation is CASSPPTTGRSGYTF.

CDR3 DNA: TGTGCCAGCAGCTTAGCGCTGACACCTAACACTGAAGCTTTCTTT. Its translation is CASSLALTPNTEAFF. The chain has TRBV7-2 and TRBJ1-1; D is undetermined. The length of the CDR3 is 15 residues. CDR1 and CDR2 (germline): SGHTA, FQGNSA. Trimming took off 0 bases at V and 2 bases at J, with 10 bases between the two ends.

The chain's CDR3 is CASSSNNRAKLFF. Written as DNA, the CDR3 is TGTGCCAGCAGCTCAAATAACAGGGCCAAACTGTTTTTT. J is TRBJ1-4 and V is TRBV5-5; a possible D gene is TRBD1 (6 bases). This CDR3 is 13 amino acids long. Germline V gene sequence: CDR1 SGHKS, CDR2 YYEKEE (reference sequence). V dropped 3 bases and J dropped 11 bases, with 14 bases sitting between them. Full variable domain (missing parts from reference TRBV5-5 and TRBJ1-4): DAGVTQSPTHLIKTRGQQVTLRCSPISGHKSVSWYQQVLGQGPQFIFQYYEKEERGRGNFPDRFSARQFPNYSSELNVNALLLGDSALYLCASSSNNRAKLFFGSGTQLSVL.

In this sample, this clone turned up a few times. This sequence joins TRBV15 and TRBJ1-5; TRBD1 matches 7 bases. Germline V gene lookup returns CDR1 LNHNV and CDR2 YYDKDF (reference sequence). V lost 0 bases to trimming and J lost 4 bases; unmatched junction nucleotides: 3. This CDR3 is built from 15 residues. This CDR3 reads CATSRDPGGNQPQHF. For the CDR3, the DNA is TGTGCCACCAGCAGAGATCCAGGGGGAAATCAGCCCCAGCATTTT.

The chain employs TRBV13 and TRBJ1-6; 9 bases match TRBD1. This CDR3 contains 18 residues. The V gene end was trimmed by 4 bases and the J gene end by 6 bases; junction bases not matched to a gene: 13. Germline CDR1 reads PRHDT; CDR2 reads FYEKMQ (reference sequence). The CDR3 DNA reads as TGTGCCAGCAGCTCTGGACAGGGGATTAGAGCGATTAATTCACCCCTCCACTTT. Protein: CASSSGQGIRAINSPLHF. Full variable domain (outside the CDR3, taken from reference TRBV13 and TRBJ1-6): AAGVIQSPRHLIKEKRETATLKCYPIPRHDTVYWYQQGPGQDPQFLISFYEKMQSDKGSIPDRFSAQQFSDYHSELNMSSLELGDSALYFCASSSGQGIRAINSPLHFGNGTRLTVT.

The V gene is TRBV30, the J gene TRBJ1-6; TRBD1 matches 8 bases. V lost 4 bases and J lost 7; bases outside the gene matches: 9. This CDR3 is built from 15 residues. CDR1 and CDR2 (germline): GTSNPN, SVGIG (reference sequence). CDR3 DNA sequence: TGTGCCTGGAATCCCCGGGACAGGTGGAATTCACCCCTCCACTTT. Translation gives CAWNPRDRWNSPLHF.

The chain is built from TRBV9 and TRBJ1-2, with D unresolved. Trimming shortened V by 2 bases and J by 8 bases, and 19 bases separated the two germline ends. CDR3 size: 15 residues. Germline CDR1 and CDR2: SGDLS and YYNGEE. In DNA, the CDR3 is TGTGCCAGCAGCGTTCTCGGACGGGGTTTTGAAGGCTACACCTTC. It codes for CASSVLGRGFEGYTF.

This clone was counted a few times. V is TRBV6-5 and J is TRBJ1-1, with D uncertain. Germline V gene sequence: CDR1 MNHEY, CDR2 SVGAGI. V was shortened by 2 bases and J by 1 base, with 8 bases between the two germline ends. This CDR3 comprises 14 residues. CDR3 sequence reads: CASSYGLKNTEAFF. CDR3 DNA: TGTGCCAGCAGTTACGGACTCAAGAACACTGAAGCTTTCTTT.

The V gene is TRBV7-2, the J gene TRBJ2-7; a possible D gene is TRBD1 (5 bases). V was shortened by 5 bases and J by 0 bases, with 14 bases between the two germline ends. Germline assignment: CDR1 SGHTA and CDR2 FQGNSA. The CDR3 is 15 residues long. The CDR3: CASSLADTFSYEQYF. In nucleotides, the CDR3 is TGTGCCAGCAGCCTGGCGGACACCTTCTCCTACGAGCAGTACTTC.

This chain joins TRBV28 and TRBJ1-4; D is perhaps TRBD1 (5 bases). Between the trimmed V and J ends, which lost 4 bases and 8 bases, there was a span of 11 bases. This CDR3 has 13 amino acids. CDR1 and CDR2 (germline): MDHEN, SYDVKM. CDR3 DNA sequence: TGTGCCAGCAGTTGGGGGGGAAGGGAAAAACTGTTTTTT. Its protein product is CASSWGGREKLFF.

CDR3 residues: CASSTSKRTGGDTQYF. CDR3 DNA: TGTGCCAGTAGTACCAGCAAAAGGACAGGGGGAGATACGCAGTATTTT. The V gene is TRBV19, the J gene TRBJ2-3, with 10 bases aligning to TRBD1. The CDR3 sequence is 16 residues long. Unmatched junction bases numbered 9, after V lost 4 bases and J lost 5 bases. The germline V gene has CDR1 LNHDA and CDR2 SQIVND (reference sequence).